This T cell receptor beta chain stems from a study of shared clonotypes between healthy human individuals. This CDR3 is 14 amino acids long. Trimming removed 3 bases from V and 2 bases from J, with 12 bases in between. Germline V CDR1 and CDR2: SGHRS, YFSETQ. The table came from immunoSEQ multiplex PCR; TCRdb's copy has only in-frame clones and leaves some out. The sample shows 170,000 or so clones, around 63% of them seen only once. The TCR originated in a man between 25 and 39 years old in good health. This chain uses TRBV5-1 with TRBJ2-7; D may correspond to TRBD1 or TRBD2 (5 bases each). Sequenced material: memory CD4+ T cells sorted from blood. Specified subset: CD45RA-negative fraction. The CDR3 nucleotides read TGCGCCAGCAGCTCGGGACGTATAGCCTACGAGCAGTACTTC. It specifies CASSSGRIAYEQYF.